This T cell receptor beta chain is drawn from a study of PD-L1 blockade in urothelial cancer. Looking at the study overall: Patients' atezolizumab regimen, 1,200 mg intravenously every 3 weeks, began around 2014. Blood analysis was done at 3 weeks (second dose) and 6 weeks after treatment began. Blood samples had a median of around 140,000 T cells, tens of thousands of unique TCRs, and clonality 0.07 to 0.08. The study, taken as a whole, reports: Clones that were tumor-associated expanded more in the blood of durable-benefit patients at 3 weeks.

Time point indicated: pretreatment peripheral blood. The table came from immunoSEQ multiplex PCR; TCRdb's copy has only in-frame clones and leaves some out. The table shows 85,000 to 95,000 clones, with 90% occurring only once. As regards this clone: Its cognate antigen is unknown.

This TCR came from a man aged 60 to 75 with urothelial cancer. Sequencing was performed on PBMCs, taken around atezolizumab (anti-PD-L1) treatment.

CDR3 sequence reads: CASNRQGGETQYF. For the CDR3, the DNA is TGTGCCAGTAATCGACAGGGCGGAGAGACCCAGTACTTC. The rearrangement links TRBV19 to TRBJ2-5; 7 nucleotides match TRBD1. V dropped 7 bases and J dropped 4; count of bases not matched to a gene: 6. The CDR3 has 13 residues. From germline, CDR1 is LNHDA and CDR2 SQIVND (reference sequence).